This T cell receptor (beta chain) was recovered during a study of T cells after yellow fever vaccination. This clonotype has ten or more counts. TCRdb called the 5' RACE reads again in MiXCR, with one record for every CDR3 protein. The repertoire holds about 320,000 distinct CDR3 sequences, about 4.5% seen once, with roughly a fifth in the top ten. Germline CDR1 SQVTM, CDR2 ANQGSEA. The CDR3 spans 13 residues. The germline V and J ends were trimmed by 8 bases and 2 bases, with 13 bases remaining between them. J is TRBJ2-1 and V is TRBV29-1, with D uncertain. The TCR comes from a man between 18 and 29 years old who received the YFV17D yellow fever vaccine. Specimen: PBMCs, collected 15 days after the yellow fever booster vaccination. The CDR3, as DNA: TGCAGCCGCGTGGAACGGCCCTACAATGAGCAGTTCTTC. It yields the protein CSRVERPYNEQFF.